Only a few counts were recorded for the clone carrying this T cell receptor beta chain. The antigen is unknown. Primed by a sample-barcoded 5' primer and a J-beta primer mix, a second PCR proceeded for 7 to 11 cycles. TCRdb ran MiXCR on the 5' RACE reads and lists one entry per CDR3 protein. There are fewer than 800,000 distinct CDR3 sequences in the sample; around 49% occur only once, and about 32% lies in the top ten. The ends were cut back, 3 bases at V and 6 bases at J, with 12 bases in the middle. Per germline, CDR1 MNHEY and CDR2 SMNVEV (reference sequence). The CDR3 is 14 residues long. These data are taken from a study of blood T cells in healthy people across ages. Findings and caveats of the study: Lack of knowledge of donor CMV status possibly confounded expanded clonotype changes. TCR beta diversity, measured per million T cells, fell in a roughly linear way with age.

Sequencing used blood. The sequence was obtained from a woman in her sixties in good health. The chain recombines TRBV27 with TRBJ2-1; no clear D gene. Here the CDR3 reads CASSFELVGNEQFF. CDR3 in DNA: TGTGCCAGCAGTTTTGAGCTTGTGGGCAATGAGCAGTTCTTC.